These 30 T cell receptor beta chains were sequenced from one sample in a study of blood T cell repertoires in COVID-19. Generated by immunoSEQ multiplex PCR, the TCRdb table keeps only in-frame clones and is missing some. The sample carries around 140,000 clones, roughly 87% recorded once. Source material: peripheral blood. The receptor source for this set is a human donor in a cohort sampled during active COVID-19.

The chain carries TRBV2 and TRBJ1-1, with D unclear. In germline, CDR1 is SNHLY, CDR2 FYNNEI. The CDR3 runs to 11 residues. Trimming left V 10 bases short and J 4 bases short, with 10 bases between. The CDR3, as DNA: TGTGCCACCTCGCGGGCCACTGAAGCTTTCTTT. It is translated as CATSRATEAFF.

The chain is built from TRBV7-2 and TRBJ2-1; the D gene is possibly TRBD2 (6 bases). The CDR3 covers 15 residues. CDR1 and CDR2 from the germline V gene are SGHTA and FQGNSA. V lost 1 base, J lost 2 bases, and 9 bases lay in between. CDR3 loop: CASSLVGGTYNEQFF. The CDR3 DNA sequence: TGTGCCAGCAGCTTAGTCGGGGGAACCTACAATGAGCAGTTCTTC. The full variable domain, its missing parts supplied by reference TRBV7-2 and TRBJ2-1, is GAGVSQSPSNKVTEKGKDVELRCDPISGHTALYWYRQSLGQGLEFLIYFQGNSAPDKSGLPSDRFSAERTGGSVSTLTIQRTQQEDSAVYLCASSLVGGTYNEQFFGPGTRLTVL.

This sequence joins TRBV5-6 and TRBJ1-5; 10 nucleotides match TRBD1. Germline CDR1 reads SGHDT; CDR2 reads YYEEEE. J gave up 10 bases and V 0 bases, and 7 bases lay outside the gene matches. The CDR3 sequence is 15 residues long. The CDR3 DNA follows: TGTGCCAGCAGCTTGGTCGGACAGGGGGATGTCCCCCAGCATTTT. This translates into CASSLVGQGDVPQHF.

The CDR3 here is CASSLDRADSGGYTF. The CDR3, as DNA: TGCGCCAGCAGCTTGGATCGGGCGGACTCCGGGGGCTACACCTTC. This chain links TRBV5-1 with TRBJ1-2; D uncertain. The CDR3 runs 15 residues. V shed 0 bases and J shed 8 bases, with 17 bases lying between them. CDR1 SGHRS and CDR2 YFSETQ come from the germline V gene.

The V call is TRBV7-3, the J call TRBJ2-1, with D maybe TRBD2 (6 bases). The CDR3 has 13 amino acids. CDR1 and CDR2 from the germline V gene are SGHTA and FQGTGA. Trimming cost V 5 bases and J 7 bases, with 12 bases left between them. The CDR3 nucleotides are TGTGCCAGCAGCCTAGGGACTGCGAATGAGCAGTTCTTC. Translation: CASSLGTANEQFF.

J is TRBJ1-2 and V is TRBV5-1; weak D call: TRBD1 (5 bases). The CDR3 runs to 14 residues. CDR1 is SGHRS, CDR2 YFSETQ, per germline. V lost 4 bases and J lost 4, with 14 bases in between. The CDR3 bases are TGCGCCAGCAGCCCGGACACTCCTGGCTATGGCTACACCTTC. This translates into CASSPDTPGYGYTF.

This chain uses TRBV5-5 with TRBJ2-3; maybe TRBD2 (5 bases). Germline values: CDR1 SGHKS, CDR2 YYEKEE (reference sequence). This CDR3 is 15 amino acids long. Trimming took 0 bases from V and 0 from J, leaving 8 bases between them. Written as DNA, the CDR3 is TGTGCCAGCAGCTTGGGGCGGACTAGCACAGATACGCAGTATTTT. Translated, it gives CASSLGRTSTDTQYF.

This clone was observed once. The rearrangement joins TRBV3-1 (or the pseudogene TRBV3-2) to TRBJ2-3, with 13 positions matching TRBD2. V dropped 4 bases and J dropped 10; count of bases not matched to a gene: 8. Germline loops: CDR1 LGHDT, CDR2 YNNKEL (reference sequence). The CDR3 has 15 residues. DNA for the CDR3: TGTGCCAGCAGCCGGCCAACTAGCGGGGGGGCGGCGCAGTATTTT. It encodes CASSRPTSGGAAQYF.

This chain links TRBV11-2 with TRBJ2-3, with D unresolved. Per the germline V gene, CDR1 is SGHAT and CDR2 is FQNNGV. The CDR3 runs 16 residues. V lost 5 bases and J lost 0, with 15 bases in between. CDR3 DNA sequence: TGTGCCAGCAGCCTCCGAACGGGTTCTAGCACAGATACGCAGTATTTT. It encodes CASSLRTGSSTDTQYF. Full variable domain (outside the CDR3, taken from reference TRBV11-2 and TRBJ2-3): EAGVAQSPRYKIIEKRQSVAFWCNPISGHATLYWYQQILGQGPKLLIQFQNNGVVDDSQLPKDRFSAERLKGVDSTLKIQPAKLEDSAVYLCASSLRTGSSTDTQYFGPGTRLTVL.

A single count supports this clone. The chain recombines TRBV9 with TRBJ1-1; no clear D gene. CDR1 is SGDLS, CDR2 YYNGEE, per germline. Trimming cost V 0 bases and J 0 bases, with 6 bases left between them. This CDR3 contains 14 residues. The CDR3 nucleotides read TGTGCCAGCAGCGTAGAGCCCATGAACACTGAAGCTTTCTTT. This translates into CASSVEPMNTEAFF.

The chain is built from TRBV6-6 and TRBJ1-1, with TRBD1 matching 8 bases. This CDR3 is built from 16 residues. J lost 1 base, V lost 6 bases, and 10 bases had no gene match. The germline V gene has CDR1 MNHNY and CDR2 SVGAGI (reference sequence). This CDR3 reads CASSPRDRSPNTEAFF. The DNA of the CDR3 is TGTGCCAGCAGCCCCCGGGACAGGTCTCCGAACACTGAAGCTTTCTTT.

In this sample, this clone turned up once. The rearrangement links TRBV3-1 (or the pseudogene TRBV3-2) to TRBJ2-5; TRBD1 aligns across 9 bases. Trimming removed 2 bases from V and 2 bases from J; junction bases left unmatched: 6. Germline CDR1 is LGHDT and CDR2 is YNNKEL (reference sequence). The CDR3 contains 16 residues. CDR3 in DNA: TGTGCCAGCAGCCAAATTCCGGGACAGGGACAAGAGACCCAGTACTTC. Its translation is CASSQIPGQGQETQYF.

The chain uses TRBV9 and TRBJ1-2; TRBD1 might be the D (6 bases). CDR3 length equals 12 residues. Between the trimmed V and J ends, which lost 0 bases and 12 bases, there was a span of 12 bases. CDR1 and CDR2 (germline): SGDLS, YYNGEE. The DNA of the CDR3 is TGTGCCAGCAGCGTAGTTGGGGGCCTCCACACCTTC. Translation gives CASSVVGGLHTF.

The V call is TRBV6-8, the J call TRBJ1-4; the match to TRBD1 covers 9 bases. The CDR3 has 15 amino acids. Germline loops: CDR1 MNHGY, CDR2 SAAAGT. V shed 5 bases and J 8 bases; nucleotides not matched to a gene: 9. CDR3 bases: TGTGCCAGCAGTCACCGGGACAGGGAGGGGGAAAAACTGTTTTTT. As protein: CASSHRDREGEKLFF.

The chain joins TRBV11-2 to TRBJ2-6, with 8 bases that match TRBD1. In germline, CDR1 is SGHAT, CDR2 FQNNGV. The CDR3 runs to 18 residues. Trimming cost V 0 bases and J 2 bases; bases outside gene matches: 6. The CDR3 DNA reads TGTGCCAGCAGCTTAGAATCAGGGGGCTGGACTGGGGCCAACGTCCTGACTTTC. Protein: CASSLESGGWTGANVLTF.

The chain has TRBV2 and TRBJ2-1; 8 positions agree with TRBD1. V lost 8 bases to trimming and J lost 7 bases; unmatched junction nucleotides: 10. CDR1 and CDR2 from the germline V gene are SNHLY and FYNNEI. CDR3 length equals 14 residues. DNA for the CDR3: TGTGCCAGCGGGGACAGGCGGCCCATAAATGAGCAGTTCTTC. This translates into CASGDRRPINEQFF.

The chain is built from TRBV4-3 and TRBJ2-1; 14 bases fit TRBD2. The J segment lost 0 bases and the V segment lost 1 base, leaving 5 bases of the junction unmatched. Germline values: CDR1 LGHNA, CDR2 YSLEER. This CDR3 contains 19 residues. This CDR3 is CASSQVGTSGGVSYNEQFF. Here the CDR3 DNA reads TGCGCCAGCAGCCAAGTCGGGACTAGCGGGGGAGTCTCCTACAATGAGCAGTTCTTC.

This clone was seen only once. The chain links TRBV7-9 to TRBJ2-5; 8 nucleotides match TRBD1. Trimming cost V 1 base and J 6 bases; bases outside gene matches: 1. The germline CDR1 and CDR2 sequences are SEHNR and FQNEAQ (reference sequence). The CDR3 runs to 13 residues. This CDR3 reads CASSLGQGKTQYF. As DNA, the CDR3 is TGTGCCAGCAGCTTAGGACAGGGGAAGACCCAGTACTTC.

The J gene is TRBJ1-2, the V gene TRBV7-9; D possibly corresponds to TRBD1 (6 bases). CDR1 and CDR2 from the germline V gene are SEHNR and FQNEAQ (reference sequence). Trimming cost V 7 bases and J 4 bases, with 10 bases left between them. CDR3 size: 12 residues. CDR3 in amino acids: CASNRDLYGYTF. The CDR3 DNA sequence: TGTGCCAGCAACAGGGACCTCTATGGCTACACCTTC.

This chain connects TRBV4-3 to TRBJ1-1, with D unresolved. V shed 0 bases and J shed 2 bases, with 16 bases lying between them. In germline, CDR1 is LGHNA, CDR2 YSLEER. This CDR3 has 17 residues. CDR3 region: CASSQELWSVLNTEAFF. CDR3 nucleotide sequence: TGCGCCAGCAGCCAAGAATTGTGGTCGGTCTTAAACACTGAAGCTTTCTTT.

This chain joins TRBV5-1 and TRBJ2-1; D possibly corresponds to TRBD2 (6 bases). Germline CDR1 reads SGHRS; CDR2 reads YFSETQ. The V end was cut by 4 bases, the J end by 1 base, with 6 bases between. The CDR3 runs to 13 residues. The chain's CDR3 is CASSGTSYNEQFF. CDR3 coding DNA: TGCGCCAGCAGCGGGACTTCCTACAATGAGCAGTTCTTC.

This chain links TRBV7-3 with TRBJ2-3; weak D call: TRBD2 (7 bases). V lost 1 base and J lost 2, with 16 bases in between. The CDR3 contains 17 residues. CDR1 is SGHTA, CDR2 FQGTGA, per germline. CDR3 region: CASSLNGGGHTTDTQYF. In DNA form, the CDR3 reads TGTGCCAGCAGCTTAAATGGGGGGGGCCATACCACAGATACGCAGTATTTT.

This clone was detected only once. The V and J genes are TRBV19 and TRBJ2-1; 13 bases agree with TRBD2. The CDR3 covers 17 residues. The germline V gene encodes CDR1 LNHDA and CDR2 SQIVND (reference sequence). The V and J ends lost 3 bases and 5 bases, in that order; junction bases with no gene match: 7. CDR3 coding DNA: TGTGCCAGTAGTATCCGCCTACTAGCGGGGGGGGACAATGAGCAGTTCTTC. Translated, it gives CASSIRLLAGGDNEQFF.

The chain is built from TRBV5-4 and TRBJ2-3; 7 bases agree with TRBD1. The ends lost 4 bases at V and 0 bases at J; junction bases unmatched: 8. Germline CDR1 SGHNT, CDR2 YYREEE (reference sequence). The CDR3 has 16 amino acids. In DNA, the CDR3 is TGTGCCAGCAGCACCGGACAGGCTATGAGCACAGATACGCAGTATTTT. It translates to CASSTGQAMSTDTQYF.

The V call is TRBV9, the J call TRBJ2-2; weak D call: TRBD2 (6 bases). Trimming left V 0 bases short and J 2 bases short, with 8 bases between. Germline V gene sequence: CDR1 SGDLS, CDR2 YYNGEE. This CDR3 is built from 15 residues. Here the CDR3 reads CASSVVGLNTGELFF. In DNA, the CDR3 is TGTGCCAGCAGCGTAGTGGGACTTAACACCGGGGAGCTGTTTTTT.

The chain has TRBV4-3 and TRBJ1-3, with 10 nucleotides matching TRBD1. Germline V CDR1 and CDR2: LGHNA, YSLEER. V was clipped by 4 bases and J by 7 bases; unmatched bases: 4. This CDR3 comprises 14 residues. The CDR3, as DNA: TGCGCCAGCAGCCCGGGACAGGGGAGCAACACCATATATTTT. It specifies CASSPGQGSNTIYF.

The rearrangement uses TRBV3-1 (or the pseudogene TRBV3-2) and TRBJ2-5; D might be TRBD1 (6 bases). CDR1 LGHDT and CDR2 YNNKEL come from the germline V gene (reference sequence). The CDR3 is 13 residues long. The V gene lost 1 base and the J gene lost 4 bases, with 7 bases spanning the gap. This CDR3 is CASSQVQGETQYF. The CDR3 bases are TGTGCCAGCAGCCAAGTACAGGGAGAGACCCAGTACTTC.

Note on this clone: One end of the junction does not line up with germline, which may come from a read error. V is TRBV11-2 and J is TRBJ2-3; D may be TRBD2 (7 bases). The CDR3 length is 16 residues. Germline CDR1 SGHAT, CDR2 FQNNGV. CDR3 sequence: CASSVETSGGANTQYF. The CDR3 region has the DNA TGTGCCAGCAGCGTAGAGACCTCGGGGGGCGCGAATACGCAGTATTTT.

The genes are TRBV19 and TRBJ2-3; D is undetermined. CDR3 length equals 13 residues. V gave up 1 base and J gave up 1 base, with 3 bases separating them. In germline, CDR1 is LNHDA, CDR2 SQIVND (reference sequence). The chain's CDR3 is CASSIVGTDTQYF. As DNA, the CDR3 is TGTGCCAGTAGTATAGTAGGCACAGATACGCAGTATTTT.

The V and J genes are TRBV10-3 and TRBJ2-4, with 10 bases lining up with TRBD1. The CDR3 loop spans 15 amino acids. Germline V CDR1 and CDR2: ENHRY, SYGVKD. V dropped 3 bases and J dropped 7; count of bases not matched to a gene: 6. The CDR3 reads CAISEGQGGENIQYF. CDR3 DNA: TGTGCCATCAGTGAAGGACAGGGGGGGGAGAACATTCAGTACTTC.